One and the same sample provided the 22 T cell receptor beta chains below, sequenced in a study of blood T cell repertoires in COVID-19. Only in-frame clones appear in the TCRdb table, and some are missing; sequencing was by immunoSEQ multiplex PCR. The table has fewer than 300,000 clones, roughly 87% seen once. Sample: peripheral blood. The receptor set was obtained from a woman in her 30s with acute or convalescent COVID-19.

The chain recombines TRBV19 with TRBJ2-7; 8 bases agree with TRBD2. The CDR3 extends over 14 amino acids. The germline V gene encodes CDR1 LNHDA and CDR2 SQIVND (reference sequence). V was clipped by 5 bases and J by 2 bases; unmatched bases: 5. CDR3 nucleotide sequence: TGTGCCAGTAGTCGGGGGGGAGCTGCCTACGAGCAGTACTTC. It yields the protein CASSRGGAAYEQYF.

The chain recombines TRBV6-2 or TRBV6-3 with TRBJ1-1, with a tentative D call TRBD1 (6 bases). Germline CDR1 MNHEY, CDR2 SVGEGT. The CDR3 has 15 amino acids. Trimming took 2 bases from V and 6 from J, leaving 16 bases between them. CDR3: CASSYAGRGYAEAFF. CDR3 nucleotides: TGTGCCAGCAGTTACGCTGGCAGGGGATACGCTGAAGCTTTCTTT.

Points on this clone: A much larger clone lies a single base off, so this may be a read error. The same CDR3 is also encoded by other DNA sequences in this sample. The V gene is TRBV11-2, the J gene TRBJ2-7; D not resolved. V lost 4 bases and J lost 2, with 3 bases in between. Germline loops: CDR1 SGHAT, CDR2 FQNNGV. The CDR3 has 11 amino acids. This CDR3 reads CASSSTYEQYF. CDR3 nucleotides: TGTGCCAGCAGCTCTACCTACGAGCAGTACTTC.

This clone has just one count. CDR3 nucleotide sequence: TGTGCCAGTAGTATCGGACAGAGCACAGATACGCAGTATTTT. Encoded protein: CASSIGQSTDTQYF. V gene TRBV19 combines with J gene TRBJ2-3; maybe TRBD1 (6 bases). Trimming removed 3 bases at V and 0 bases at J, with 7 bases between. The CDR3 extends over 14 amino acids. The germline V gene encodes CDR1 LNHDA and CDR2 SQIVND (reference sequence).

The CDR3 loop is CASSLVTGVNSPLHF. DNA of the CDR3: TGTGCCAGCAGCTTAGTGACAGGGGTTAATTCACCCCTCCACTTT. This sequence joins TRBV7-2 and TRBJ1-6; 8 bases line up with TRBD1. CDR3 length: 15 amino acids. Germline assignment: CDR1 SGHTA and CDR2 FQGNSA. Trimming at V came to 1 base and at J to 6 bases, leaving 2 bases not matched to a gene. Combining the CDR3 with reference TRBV7-2 and TRBJ1-6 gives the whole variable domain GAGVSQSPSNKVTEKGKDVELRCDPISGHTALYWYRQSLGQGLEFLIYFQGNSAPDKSGLPSDRFSAERTGGSVSTLTIQRTQQEDSAVYLCASSLVTGVNSPLHFGNGTRLTVT.

The chain has TRBV11-2 and TRBJ2-1; 8 bases line up with TRBD2. Trimming at V came to 6 bases and at J to 4 bases, leaving 5 bases not matched to a gene. The CDR3 length is 14 residues. The V gene's germline CDR1 is SGHAT and CDR2 FQNNGV. Written as DNA, the CDR3 is TGTGCCAGCAGTTTCAGCGGGAGTTACAATGAGCAGTTCTTC. It specifies CASSFSGSYNEQFF.

The V call is TRBV27, the J call TRBJ1-6; D is unresolved. Trimming pared 3 bases from V and 8 bases from J, leaving 11 bases between. The germline V gene has CDR1 MNHEY and CDR2 SMNVEV (reference sequence). This CDR3 has 14 amino acids. Here the CDR3 reads CASSFRGFDSPLHF. In DNA, the CDR3 is TGTGCCAGCAGTTTCCGGGGTTTTGATTCACCCCTCCACTTT.

V is TRBV9 and J is TRBJ2-3; D may be TRBD2 (5 bases). The CDR3 has 17 amino acids. Trimming left V 0 bases short and J 0 bases short, with 14 bases between. Germline V gene data show CDR1 as SGDLS and CDR2 as YYNGEE. The CDR3: CASSVGAGGPSTDTQYF. CDR3 sequence (DNA): TGTGCCAGCAGCGTAGGGGCGGGTGGGCCTAGCACAGATACGCAGTATTTT.

This clone came up once. The chain is built from TRBV11-3 and TRBJ2-7; the D is unclear. The CDR3 totals 13 residues. Germline V CDR1 and CDR2: SGHNT, YENEEA. Trimming cost V 5 bases and J 6 bases, with 14 bases left between them. CDR3 bases: TGTGCCAGCAGCACCCGCGCGAGGTTCGAGCAGTACTTC. Translation: CASSTRARFEQYF.

This chain connects TRBV27 to TRBJ2-2; D remains ambiguous. The germline V gene encodes CDR1 MNHEY and CDR2 SMNVEV (reference sequence). This CDR3 comprises 12 residues. V lost 6 bases to trimming and J lost 7 bases, with 9 bases between them. The CDR3 reads CASRLLYGELFF. Written as DNA, the CDR3 is TGTGCCAGCAGATTACTTTACGGGGAGCTGTTTTTT.

As for this clone: Sequence at one end of the junction differs from germline and may be a read error. This rearrangement joins TRBV11-3 to TRBJ2-7; D remains unclear. This CDR3 contains 12 residues. From germline, CDR1 is SGHNT and CDR2 YENEEA. CDR3 in amino acids: CASSFGPRHTWF. The DNA for the CDR3 is TGTGCCAGCAGCTTTGGGCCCCGACATACTTGGTTC. The variable domain in full, completed from reference TRBV11-3 and TRBJ2-7, reads EAGVVQSPRYKIIEKKQPVAFWCNPISGHNTLYWYLQNLGQGPELLIRYENEEAVDDSQLPKDRFSAERLKGVDSTLKIQPAELGDSAVYLCASSFGPRHTWFGPGTRLTVT.

The rearrangement uses TRBV28 and TRBJ2-7; TRBD2 might be the D (5 bases). The germline V gene encodes CDR1 MDHEN and CDR2 SYDVKM. This CDR3 has 14 residues. With 2 bases removed from V and 7 bases from J, the gap between germline ends came to 15 bases. DNA of the CDR3: TGTGCCAGCAGTTTAATTGAGGGATCCCGGGAGCAGTACTTC. This codes for CASSLIEGSREQYF.

The V gene is TRBV30, the J gene TRBJ2-3, with 8 bases matching TRBD2. Germline CDR1 and CDR2: GTSNPN and SVGIG (reference sequence). The CDR3 runs to 14 residues. Trimming took 4 bases from V and 3 from J; bases not matched to a gene: 6. CDR3 coding DNA: TGTGCCTGGATCCAGCGGGAGCGGACAGATACGCAGTATTTT. This encodes CAWIQRERTDTQYF.

V gene TRBV11-3 combines with J gene TRBJ2-3; TRBD2 matches 12 bases. V lost 1 base, J lost 2 bases, and 1 base stayed unmatched. The CDR3 has 16 amino acids. Germline lookup yields CDR1 SGHNT and CDR2 YENEEA. CDR3 bases: TGTGCCAGCAGCTTAGGACTAGCGGGAGTCACAGATACGCAGTATTTT. Encoded protein: CASSLGLAGVTDTQYF.

The chain employs TRBV7-2 and TRBJ2-3; 9 nucleotides match TRBD2. The CDR3 length is 17 residues. After removal of 4 bases from V and 9 bases from J, the junction contained 17 bases not matched to a gene. Germline V gene data show CDR1 as SGHTA and CDR2 as FQGNSA. The CDR3 loop is CASSSTGAGGPFLTQYF. The CDR3 bases are TGTGCCAGCAGCTCCACCGGGGCGGGAGGGCCGTTTTTGACGCAGTATTTT. The full variable domain, rest sourced from reference TRBV7-2 and TRBJ2-3, is GAGVSQSPSNKVTEKGKDVELRCDPISGHTALYWYRQSLGQGLEFLIYFQGNSAPDKSGLPSDRFSAERTGGSVSTLTIQRTQQEDSAVYLCASSSTGAGGPFLTQYFGPGTRLTVL.

The chain combines TRBV3-1 (or the pseudogene TRBV3-2) with TRBJ1-3; D uncertain. Trimming stripped 4 bases from V and 0 bases from J, with 7 bases between. The germline V gene has CDR1 LGHDT and CDR2 YNNKEL (reference sequence). The CDR3 length is 14 residues. Here the CDR3 reads CASSPTSSGNTIYF. The CDR3 DNA reads as TGTGCCAGCAGCCCTACGTCCTCTGGAAACACCATATATTTT.

This clone was picked up a small number of times. V gene TRBV30 combines with J gene TRBJ1-5; TRBD1 might be the D (5 bases). Trimming pared 3 bases from V and 5 bases from J, leaving 14 bases between. The CDR3 runs to 14 residues. Germline V gene lookup returns CDR1 GTSNPN and CDR2 SVGIG (reference sequence). The CDR3 nucleotides read TGTGCCTGGAGCGGGACTCCCGCGTATCAGCCCCAGCATTTT. This encodes CAWSGTPAYQPQHF. Using reference TRBV30 and TRBJ1-5 for the parts outside the CDR3, the full variable domain is SQTIHQWPATLVQPVGSPLSLECTVEGTSNPNLYWYRQAAGRGLQLLFYSVGIGQISSEVPQNLSASRPQDRQFILSSKKLLLSDSGFYLCAWSGTPAYQPQHFGDGTRLSIL.

J is TRBJ1-2 and V is TRBV19, with D perhaps matching TRBD1 (5 bases). The V end was cut by 5 bases, the J end by 5 bases, with 18 bases between. The CDR3 consists of 15 residues. CDR1 is LNHDA, CDR2 SQIVND, per germline (reference sequence). For the CDR3, the DNA is TGTGCCAGTAGTCAGAGGCTCTGGGACTATTATGGCTACACCTTC. It yields the protein CASSQRLWDYYGYTF.

This clone was observed a few times. This chain joins TRBV19 and TRBJ2-5, with TRBD2 matching over 7 bases. V trimming: 2 bases; J trimming: 1 base; junction bases outside the gene matches: 7. Looked up from germline, CDR1 is LNHDA and CDR2 is SQIVND (reference sequence). The CDR3 is made up of 16 amino acids. CDR3: CASSISTTSAQETQYF. CDR3 DNA: TGTGCCAGTAGTATAAGTACTACTAGCGCCCAAGAGACCCAGTACTTC.

This clone was observed at least ten times. The CDR3 region is CASSYSVPTMGSYNEQFF. The CDR3 region has the DNA TGTGCCAGCAGTTACTCAGTGCCGACAATGGGCTCCTACAATGAGCAGTTCTTC. The V call is TRBV6-2 or TRBV6-3, the J call TRBJ2-1; D is unclear. The CDR3 loop spans 18 amino acids. Germline-derived CDR1 and CDR2 are MNHEY and SVGEGT. With 0 bases removed from V and 0 bases from J, the gap between germline ends came to 15 bases.

This clone was found a few times. V gene TRBV18 combines with J gene TRBJ2-5, with D tentatively TRBD2 (7 bases). CDR3 length equals 16 residues. The V gene lost 2 bases and the J gene lost 5 bases, with 18 bases spanning the gap. Germline loops: CDR1 KGHSH, CDR2 LQKENI. The CDR3 DNA sequence: TGTGCCAGCTCACCATCAGAGGGAGGGACATTTGAGACCCAGTACTTC. Its protein product is CASSPSEGGTFETQYF.

This clone has only one observation. Other nucleotide sequences in the sample specify the same CDR3. CDR3 sequence (DNA): TGCGCCAGCAGCTTGGGGGGCAGTAGCAATCAGCCCCAGCATTTT. This gives the protein CASSLGGSSNQPQHF. The genes are TRBV5-1 and TRBJ1-5, with D possibly TRBD1 on 5 matching bases. Germline assignment: CDR1 SGHRS and CDR2 YFSETQ. The CDR3 totals 15 residues. V was shortened by 0 bases and J by 0 bases, with 7 bases between the two germline ends.